One and the same sample provided the 14 T cell receptor beta chains below, sequenced in a study of blood T cell repertoires in COVID-19. The protocol was immunoSEQ multiplex PCR, while the TCRdb copy is restricted to in-frame clones and leaves out a portion. Of about 220,000 clones in the sample, around 84% are singletons; the top ten hold approximately 2.6%. Specimen: peripheral blood. The origin of the receptors is a man in his fifties who had recovered from COVID-19.

The chain has TRBV18 and TRBJ2-7, with D maybe TRBD1 (6 bases). Trimming pared 3 bases from V and 3 bases from J, leaving 12 bases between. This CDR3 is built from 14 residues. Germline CDR1 KGHSH, CDR2 LQKENI. The CDR3: CASSPRDTDYEQYF. The CDR3 DNA reads TGTGCCAGCTCACCCCGGGACACCGACTACGAGCAGTACTTC.

The V call is TRBV9, the J call TRBJ2-3; D is perhaps TRBD2 (6 bases). CDR3 length: 16 amino acids. CDR1 SGDLS and CDR2 YYNGEE come from the germline V gene. V was pared by 0 bases and J by 0 bases, with 11 bases between. This CDR3 is CASSVGVSGSTDTQYF. The CDR3 region has the DNA TGTGCCAGCAGCGTAGGCGTGAGCGGGAGCACAGATACGCAGTATTTT.

This clone was detected once. The chain carries TRBV19 and TRBJ2-7; D remains unclear. CDR3 length equals 14 residues. Germline CDR1 is LNHDA and CDR2 is SQIVND (reference sequence). Trimming shortened V by 3 bases and J by 0 bases, and 9 bases separated the two germline ends. The CDR3 bases are TGTGCCAGTAGTATCTACGGAGACTCCTACGAGCAGTACTTC. Protein sequence: CASSIYGDSYEQYF.

V is TRBV5-1 and J is TRBJ2-1; the match to TRBD2 covers 12 bases. The CDR3 runs 15 residues. V trimming: 7 bases; J trimming: 6 bases; junction bases outside the gene matches: 8. Germline values: CDR1 SGHRS, CDR2 YFSETQ. The CDR3 DNA follows: TGCGCCAGCTACCCTAGCGGGAGGGATGGCAATGAGCAGTTCTTC. Protein sequence: CASYPSGRDGNEQFF.

This clone was seen a single time. This sequence joins TRBV7-8 and TRBJ2-7, with a weak D call TRBD1 (6 bases). The germline V and J ends were trimmed by 4 bases and 3 bases, with 10 bases remaining between them. This CDR3 is built from 13 residues. The germline V gene has CDR1 SGHVS and CDR2 FQNEAQ. The CDR3 region has the DNA TGTGCCAGCAGCTACAGGGTTGACTACGAGCAGTACTTC. Its translation: CASSYRVDYEQYF.

The chain joins TRBV18 to TRBJ1-1; 9 bases map to TRBD1. V was pared by 1 base and J by 4 bases, with 4 bases of the junction left unmatched. In germline, CDR1 is KGHSH, CDR2 LQKENI. The CDR3 totals 15 residues. The CDR3 loop is CASSPRGQGTTEAFF. CDR3 nucleotide sequence: TGTGCCAGCTCACCACGGGGACAGGGAACCACTGAAGCTTTCTTT.

The chain links TRBV19 to TRBJ2-5; 8 bases fit TRBD2. J was trimmed by 0 bases and V by 5 bases; bases with no gene match: 5. Per germline, CDR1 LNHDA and CDR2 SQIVND (reference sequence). This CDR3 spans 15 amino acids. The CDR3 DNA is TGTGCCAGTAGTTCGGGGGGGAGCAACCAAGAGACCCAGTACTTC. It translates to CASSSGGSNQETQYF.

V gene TRBV2 combines with J gene TRBJ2-1; TRBD2 is a possible D gene (6 bases). This CDR3 is 16 amino acids long. V shed 4 bases and J shed 0 bases, with 13 bases lying between them. CDR1 is SNHLY, CDR2 FYNNEI, per germline. CDR3 DNA: TGTGCCAGCAGTGCCGATAGCGGAAGCTCCTACAATGAGCAGTTCTTC. Protein: CASSADSGSSYNEQFF.

The CDR3 spells CASSLIATSLSYEQYF. The CDR3 bases are TGTGCCAGCAGCTTAATCGCTACTAGTCTCTCCTACGAGCAGTACTTC. This sequence joins TRBV28 and TRBJ2-7, with a tentative D call TRBD2 (5 bases). CDR1 MDHEN and CDR2 SYDVKM come from the germline V gene. Trimming pared 6 bases from V and 0 bases from J, leaving 18 bases between. The CDR3 is 16 residues long.

This chain links TRBV7-9 with TRBJ2-6; the D gene is possibly TRBD1 (6 bases). Per the germline V gene, CDR1 is SEHNR and CDR2 is FQNEAQ (reference sequence). Trimming left V 2 bases short and J 0 bases short, with 11 bases between. CDR3 length: 17 amino acids. This CDR3 reads CASSLYLQGSGANVLTF. As DNA, the CDR3 is TGTGCCAGCAGCTTATACCTACAGGGCTCTGGGGCCAACGTCCTGACTTTC.

The chain recombines TRBV13 with TRBJ2-7; 14 positions match TRBD2. This CDR3 contains 17 residues. The V gene's germline CDR1 is PRHDT and CDR2 FYEKMQ (reference sequence). V lost 3 bases and J lost 5; bases outside the gene matches: 9. This CDR3 reads CASSFGLAGGYAHEQYF. In DNA, the CDR3 is TGTGCCAGCAGCTTTGGACTAGCGGGAGGTTACGCCCACGAGCAGTACTTC. The full variable domain, in which reference TRBV13 and TRBJ2-7 provide the parts outside the CDR3, is AAGVIQSPRHLIKEKRETATLKCYPIPRHDTVYWYQQGPGQDPQFLISFYEKMQSDKGSIPDRFSAQQFSDYHSELNMSSLELGDSALYFCASSFGLAGGYAHEQYFGPGTRLTVT.

This sequence joins TRBV11-2 and TRBJ1-2; possibly TRBD1 for D (6 bases). Trimming cost V 5 bases and J 1 base, with 20 bases left between them. CDR1 is SGHAT and CDR2 is FQNNGV in the germline V gene. The CDR3 has 17 residues. The CDR3 protein is CASSTRSGGPVNYGYTF. The CDR3 DNA reads as TGTGCCAGCAGCACCCGATCCGGGGGGCCGGTTAACTATGGCTACACCTTC.

The chain links TRBV5-1 to TRBJ2-1; possibly TRBD2 for D (6 bases). The CDR3 is 14 amino acids. V was trimmed by 0 bases and J by 6 bases, leaving 10 bases between them. Per germline, CDR1 SGHRS and CDR2 YFSETQ. The CDR3 loop reads CASSLARGSNEQFF. In DNA form, the CDR3 reads TGCGCCAGCAGCTTGGCCCGGGGGTCCAATGAGCAGTTCTTC.

Here the CDR3 reads CASSPDRDQPQHF. In DNA form, the CDR3 reads TGTGCCAGCAGCCCGGACAGGGATCAGCCCCAGCATTTT. The chain carries TRBV9 and TRBJ1-5, with 8 bases that match TRBD1. V shed 4 bases, J shed 5 bases, and the junction held 2 bases outside the gene matches. The CDR3 contains 13 residues. Germline V gives CDR1 SGDLS, CDR2 YYNGEE. The entire variable domain, with the rest obtained from reference TRBV9 and TRBJ1-5, is as follows: DSGVTQTPKHLITATGQRVTLRCSPRSGDLSVYWYQQSLDQGLQFLIQYYNGEERAKGNILERFSAQQFPDLHSELNLSSLELGDSALYFCASSPDRDQPQHFGDGTRLSIL.